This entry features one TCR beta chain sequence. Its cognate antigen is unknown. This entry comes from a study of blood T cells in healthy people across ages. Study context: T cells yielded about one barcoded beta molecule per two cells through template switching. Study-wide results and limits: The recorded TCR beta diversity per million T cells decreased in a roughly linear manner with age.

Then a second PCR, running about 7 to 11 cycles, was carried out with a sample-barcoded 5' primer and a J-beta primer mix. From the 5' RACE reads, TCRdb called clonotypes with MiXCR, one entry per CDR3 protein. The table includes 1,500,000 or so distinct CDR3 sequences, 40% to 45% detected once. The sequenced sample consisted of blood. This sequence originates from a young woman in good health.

The CDR3 is CSVGREGSEQFF. CDR3 coding DNA: TGCAGTGTAGGGCGGGAGGGAAGTGAGCAGTTCTTC. This chain uses TRBV20-1 with TRBJ2-1, with 9 positions matching TRBD2. This CDR3 contains 12 residues. With V trimmed by 7 bases and J by 9 bases, 7 bases remained unmatched. From germline, CDR1 is DFQATT and CDR2 SNEGSKA (reference sequence).